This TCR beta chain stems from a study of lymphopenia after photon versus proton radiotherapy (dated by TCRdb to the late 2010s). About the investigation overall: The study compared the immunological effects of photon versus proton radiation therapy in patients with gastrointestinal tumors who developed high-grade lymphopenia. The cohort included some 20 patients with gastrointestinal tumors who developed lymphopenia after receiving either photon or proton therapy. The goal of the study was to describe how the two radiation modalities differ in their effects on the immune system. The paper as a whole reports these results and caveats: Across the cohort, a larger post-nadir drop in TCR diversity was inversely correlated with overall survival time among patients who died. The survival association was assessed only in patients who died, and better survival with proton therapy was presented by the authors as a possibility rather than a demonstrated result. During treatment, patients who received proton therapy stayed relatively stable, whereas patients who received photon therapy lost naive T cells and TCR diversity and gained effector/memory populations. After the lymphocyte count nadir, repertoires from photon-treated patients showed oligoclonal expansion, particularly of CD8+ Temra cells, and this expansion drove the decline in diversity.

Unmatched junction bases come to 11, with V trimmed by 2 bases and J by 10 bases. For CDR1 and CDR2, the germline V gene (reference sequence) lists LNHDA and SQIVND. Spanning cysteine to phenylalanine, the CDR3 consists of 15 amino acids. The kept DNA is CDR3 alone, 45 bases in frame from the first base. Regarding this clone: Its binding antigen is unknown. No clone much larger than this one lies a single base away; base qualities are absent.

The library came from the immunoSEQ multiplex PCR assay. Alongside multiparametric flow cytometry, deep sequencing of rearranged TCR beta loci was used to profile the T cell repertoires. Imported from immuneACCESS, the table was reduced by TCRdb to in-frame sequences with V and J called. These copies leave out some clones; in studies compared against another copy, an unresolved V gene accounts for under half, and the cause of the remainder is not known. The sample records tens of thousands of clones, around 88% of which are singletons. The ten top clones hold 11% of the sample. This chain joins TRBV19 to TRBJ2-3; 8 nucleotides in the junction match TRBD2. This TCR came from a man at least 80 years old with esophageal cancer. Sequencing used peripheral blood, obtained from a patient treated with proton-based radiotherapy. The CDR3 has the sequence CASSINAGGRGAQYF. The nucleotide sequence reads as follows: TGTGCCAGTAGTATAAATGCGGGGGGCCGAGGGGCGCAGTATTTT. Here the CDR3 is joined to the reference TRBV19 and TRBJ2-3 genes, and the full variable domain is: DGGITQSPKYLFRKEGQNVTLSCEQNLNHDAMYWYRQDPGQGLRLIYYSQIVNDFQKGDIAEGYSVSREKKESFPLTVTSAQKNPTAFYLCASSINAGGRGAQYFGPGTRLTVL.